Listed here are 3 T cell receptor beta chains from one sample, sequenced in a study of siplizumab effects on memory and regulatory T cells. Method: immunoSEQ multiplex PCR; TCRdb's copy keeps in-frame clones and lacks some. Of approximately 98,000 clones listed, just under 95% were seen once; the top ten hold approximately 1.2%. Material: non-Treg CD4+ T cells sorted from blood. The origin of the receptors is a human donor in good health.

The chain carries TRBV19 and TRBJ1-1; TRBD1 might be the D (5 bases). Germline CDR1 reads LNHDA; CDR2 reads SQIVND (reference sequence). The CDR3 contains 15 residues. The V gene lost 10 bases and the J gene lost 1 base, with 19 bases spanning the gap. The CDR3 is CATKFFQGSNTEAFF. DNA for the CDR3: TGTGCCACGAAATTTTTCCAGGGATCGAACACTGAAGCTTTCTTT.

This clone showed up just once. V gene TRBV19 combines with J gene TRBJ1-1; perhaps TRBD1 as D (6 bases). The CDR3 contains 15 residues. V dropped 3 bases and J dropped 10 bases, with 21 bases sitting between them. Germline V gives CDR1 LNHDA, CDR2 SQIVND (reference sequence). The CDR3 region has the DNA TGTGCCAGTAGTATTTATAGGGACACCTCAACTCGAGCTTTCTTT. This codes for CASSIYRDTSTRAFF.

The J gene is TRBJ1-4, the V gene TRBV5-4, with a weak D call TRBD1 (6 bases). The length of the CDR3 is 13 residues. Germline V gene data show CDR1 as SGHNT and CDR2 as YYREEE (reference sequence). V was clipped by 4 bases and J by 6 bases, with 10 bases between them. This CDR3 is CASSPNRDEKLFF. Here the CDR3 DNA reads TGTGCCAGCAGCCCAAACAGGGATGAAAAACTGTTTTTT.